One and the same sample provided the 12 T cell receptor beta chains below, sequenced in a study of blood T cell repertoires in COVID-19. The protocol was immunoSEQ multiplex PCR, while the TCRdb copy is restricted to in-frame clones and leaves out a portion. The sample shows 150,000 to 200,000 clones, more than 85% of them seen only once. Sequencing was performed on PBMCs or T cells enriched from blood (not recorded which). These receptors were collected from a middle-aged woman in a cohort exposed to, infected with or recovered from COVID-19 (not recorded which).

The chain combines TRBV5-4 with TRBJ2-1; the match to TRBD2 covers 9 bases. With V trimmed by 4 bases and J by 8 bases, 10 bases remained unmatched. The CDR3 is 15 amino acids. Germline-derived CDR1 and CDR2 are SGHNT and YYREEE (reference sequence). Here the CDR3 DNA reads TGTGCCAGCAGCCCGCGGGGGGGCGGTATCCATGAGCAGTTCTTC. Protein sequence: CASSPRGGGIHEQFF.

The rearrangement uses TRBV7-9 and TRBJ1-2; D ambiguous. Germline values: CDR1 SEHNR, CDR2 FQNEAQ (reference sequence). CDR3 length: 13 amino acids. V lost 3 bases and J lost 1, with 6 bases in between. The CDR3, as DNA: TGTGCCAGCAGCTTCGAGAGTAACTATGGCTACACCTTC. Its translation: CASSFESNYGYTF.

The chain carries TRBV29-1 and TRBJ1-1; possible D gene TRBD1, 6 bases. The CDR3 totals 11 residues. Per the germline V gene, CDR1 is SQVTM and CDR2 is ANQGSEA. V lost 6 bases to trimming and J lost 4 bases, with 9 bases between them. This chain's CDR3 is CSVLGGTEAFF. For the CDR3, the DNA is TGCAGCGTCCTAGGGGGCACTGAAGCTTTCTTT.

The DNA for the CDR3 is TGTGCCAGCTCACCACTAGCGGGCACAGATACGCAGTATTTT. Translation: CASSPLAGTDTQYF. The chain links TRBV18 to TRBJ2-3, with a tentative D call TRBD2 (6 bases). The CDR3 is 14 residues long. The V end was cut by 1 base, the J end by 1 base, with 6 bases between. Per germline, CDR1 KGHSH and CDR2 LQKENI.

The genes are TRBV11-2 and TRBJ2-3; TRBD2 agrees at 9 bases. The V and J ends lost 5 bases and 6 bases, in that order; junction bases with no gene match: 12. CDR1 is SGHAT, CDR2 FQNNGV, per germline. The CDR3 is 16 amino acids. CDR3 in DNA: TGTGCCAGCAGCCTGTTGCCGGGACTAGCTAGGGATACGCAGTATTTT. It encodes CASSLLPGLARDTQYF.

The rearrangement links TRBV7-9 to TRBJ2-7; the match to TRBD2 covers 14 bases. The germline CDR1 and CDR2 sequences are SEHNR and FQNEAQ (reference sequence). After removal of 1 base from V and 2 bases from J, the junction contained 4 bases not matched to a gene. The length of the CDR3 is 17 residues. CDR3: CASSLVGGLAGAYEQYF. Here the CDR3 DNA reads TGTGCCAGCAGCTTAGTTGGGGGACTAGCGGGAGCCTACGAGCAGTACTTC.

This chain's CDR3 is CASSQARGRETEAFF. DNA for the CDR3: TGCGCCAGCAGCCAAGCAAGGGGGAGAGAAACTGAAGCTTTCTTT. V usage is TRBV4-3 and J usage is TRBJ1-1; perhaps TRBD1 as D (6 bases). V was shortened by 1 base and J by 5 bases, with 14 bases between the two germline ends. Germline CDR1 reads LGHNA; CDR2 reads YSLEER. The CDR3 runs to 15 residues.

The chain links TRBV19 to TRBJ2-2, with D maybe TRBD1 (6 bases). The V end was cut by 5 bases, the J end by 3 bases, with 10 bases between. Germline CDR1 is LNHDA and CDR2 is SQIVND (reference sequence). The CDR3 totals 14 residues. CDR3 sequence: CASSVQGDTGELFF. The CDR3 nucleotides are TGTGCCAGTAGTGTACAGGGTGACACCGGGGAGCTGTTTTTT.

The chain joins TRBV27 to TRBJ1-1, with 7 bases identical to TRBD1. V gave up 5 bases and J gave up 8 bases; unmatched junction bases: 14. Germline V gene lookup returns CDR1 MNHEY and CDR2 SMNVEV (reference sequence). The CDR3 runs 15 residues. CDR3 protein: CASSRDRAAGEEAFF. For the CDR3, the DNA is TGTGCCAGCAGTAGAGACAGGGCCGCGGGCGAGGAAGCTTTCTTT.

The chain uses TRBV5-4 and TRBJ1-2; 8 bases align to TRBD1. Germline V CDR1 and CDR2: SGHNT, YYREEE (reference sequence). V trimming: 4 bases; J trimming: 6 bases; junction bases outside the gene matches: 20. The length of the CDR3 is 18 residues. The CDR3 sequence: CASSPLGQGASFKNGYTF. The CDR3 region has the DNA TGTGCCAGCAGCCCACTTGGCCAGGGGGCAAGTTTTAAGAATGGCTACACCTTC.

The chain recombines TRBV6-4 with TRBJ1-1, with TRBD1 matching over 7 bases. This CDR3 has 16 amino acids. Germline V gene data show CDR1 as MRHNA and CDR2 as SNTAGT. The V segment lost 4 bases and the J segment 3 bases; nucleotides outside the gene matches: 11. CDR3 bases: TGTGCCAGCAGTGCCGTAGGGGGCGCAGGTCACACTGAAGCTTTCTTT. It yields the protein CASSAVGGAGHTEAFF.

The chain combines TRBV4-3 with TRBJ2-1, with D perhaps matching TRBD2 (5 bases). The germline CDR1 and CDR2 sequences are LGHNA and YSLEER. Trimming removed 4 bases at V and 10 bases at J, with 14 bases between. The CDR3 spans 13 residues. The CDR3, as DNA: TGCGCCAGCAGCCTGGGCACGGGGTGGGAGCAGTTCTTC. This codes for CASSLGTGWEQFF.